The 3 T cell receptor beta chains below all came from one sample that was sequenced in a study of breast tumors, draining lymph nodes, adjacent tissues. TCRdb reprocessed the multiplex PCR reads with MiXCR, giving one entry per CDR3 protein. The sample includes about 22,000 distinct CDR3 sequences, roughly 60% seen only once; the top ten take less than 20%. Material: tumor-adjacent breast tissue. All receptors derive from a female donor with breast cancer. Some clones in this sample may be carry-over from other donors' samples.

The J gene is TRBJ2-7, the V gene TRBV5-5; possibly TRBD2 for D (7 bases). Germline V CDR1 and CDR2: SGHKS, YYEKEE (reference sequence). V lost 0 bases, J lost 6 bases, and 13 bases lay in between. The CDR3 is made up of 14 amino acids. The CDR3 spells CASSLGLGGAEQYF. Written as DNA, the CDR3 is TGTGCCAGCAGCTTGGGCCTAGGGGGGGCCGAGCAGTACTTC.

Points on this clonotype: A read error may be the cause here, since a much bigger clone is one base away. The rearrangement joins TRBV20-1 to TRBJ2-3; perhaps TRBD2 as D (6 bases). The ends were cut back, 5 bases at V and 4 bases at J, with 28 bases in the middle. CDR1 and CDR2 (germline): DFQATT, SNEGSKA (reference sequence). The CDR3 loop spans 18 amino acids. The CDR3 loop is CSARRGLAGSRPPDTQYF. In nucleotides, the CDR3 is TGCAGTGCTCGACGGGGACTGGCGGGATCGAGGCCCCCAGATACGCAGTATTTT.

The chain links TRBV12-3 or TRBV12-4 to TRBJ1-6; D possibly corresponds to TRBD1 (5 bases). The length of the CDR3 is 16 residues. The V end was cut by 5 bases, the J end by 9 bases, with 20 bases between. CDR3: CASSPQGEGVGSPLHF. The CDR3 bases are TGTGCCAGCAGTCCCCAAGGGGAGGGTGTGGGTTCACCCCTCCACTTT.